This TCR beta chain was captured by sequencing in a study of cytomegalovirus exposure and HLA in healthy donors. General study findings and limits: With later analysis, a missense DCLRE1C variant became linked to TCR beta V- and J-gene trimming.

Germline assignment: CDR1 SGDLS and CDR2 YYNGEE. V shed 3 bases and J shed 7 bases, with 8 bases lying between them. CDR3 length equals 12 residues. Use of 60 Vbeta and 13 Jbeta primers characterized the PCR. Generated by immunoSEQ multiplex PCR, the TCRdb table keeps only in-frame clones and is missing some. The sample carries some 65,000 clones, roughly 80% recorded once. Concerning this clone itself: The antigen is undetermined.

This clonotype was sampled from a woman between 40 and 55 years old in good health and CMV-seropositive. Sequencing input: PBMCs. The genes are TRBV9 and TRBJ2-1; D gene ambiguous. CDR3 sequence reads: CASSASANEQFF. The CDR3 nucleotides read TGTGCCAGCAGCGCCAGTGCTAATGAGCAGTTCTTC.